This T cell receptor (beta chain) was retrieved from a study of technical replicates of blood from a handful of donors. Profiled with immunoSEQ multiplex PCR; TCRdb holds only in-frame clones, not every one. The repertoire has around 80,000 clones, roughly 98% of them found once; the top ten carry over 0.13%. CDR1 is SGHRS and CDR2 is YFSETQ in the germline V gene. This CDR3 region has 13 residues. The V segment lost 4 bases and the J segment 7 bases; nucleotides outside the gene matches: 7. The rearrangement joins TRBV5-1 to TRBJ1-2; 7 nucleotides agree with TRBD1. The TCR sequence derives from a human donor in good health. The sample taken for sequencing was T cells isolated from PBMCs. The CDR3 DNA reads as TGCGCCAGCAGCACAGGGGCCCTCTTTGGCTACACCTTC. As protein: CASSTGALFGYTF.